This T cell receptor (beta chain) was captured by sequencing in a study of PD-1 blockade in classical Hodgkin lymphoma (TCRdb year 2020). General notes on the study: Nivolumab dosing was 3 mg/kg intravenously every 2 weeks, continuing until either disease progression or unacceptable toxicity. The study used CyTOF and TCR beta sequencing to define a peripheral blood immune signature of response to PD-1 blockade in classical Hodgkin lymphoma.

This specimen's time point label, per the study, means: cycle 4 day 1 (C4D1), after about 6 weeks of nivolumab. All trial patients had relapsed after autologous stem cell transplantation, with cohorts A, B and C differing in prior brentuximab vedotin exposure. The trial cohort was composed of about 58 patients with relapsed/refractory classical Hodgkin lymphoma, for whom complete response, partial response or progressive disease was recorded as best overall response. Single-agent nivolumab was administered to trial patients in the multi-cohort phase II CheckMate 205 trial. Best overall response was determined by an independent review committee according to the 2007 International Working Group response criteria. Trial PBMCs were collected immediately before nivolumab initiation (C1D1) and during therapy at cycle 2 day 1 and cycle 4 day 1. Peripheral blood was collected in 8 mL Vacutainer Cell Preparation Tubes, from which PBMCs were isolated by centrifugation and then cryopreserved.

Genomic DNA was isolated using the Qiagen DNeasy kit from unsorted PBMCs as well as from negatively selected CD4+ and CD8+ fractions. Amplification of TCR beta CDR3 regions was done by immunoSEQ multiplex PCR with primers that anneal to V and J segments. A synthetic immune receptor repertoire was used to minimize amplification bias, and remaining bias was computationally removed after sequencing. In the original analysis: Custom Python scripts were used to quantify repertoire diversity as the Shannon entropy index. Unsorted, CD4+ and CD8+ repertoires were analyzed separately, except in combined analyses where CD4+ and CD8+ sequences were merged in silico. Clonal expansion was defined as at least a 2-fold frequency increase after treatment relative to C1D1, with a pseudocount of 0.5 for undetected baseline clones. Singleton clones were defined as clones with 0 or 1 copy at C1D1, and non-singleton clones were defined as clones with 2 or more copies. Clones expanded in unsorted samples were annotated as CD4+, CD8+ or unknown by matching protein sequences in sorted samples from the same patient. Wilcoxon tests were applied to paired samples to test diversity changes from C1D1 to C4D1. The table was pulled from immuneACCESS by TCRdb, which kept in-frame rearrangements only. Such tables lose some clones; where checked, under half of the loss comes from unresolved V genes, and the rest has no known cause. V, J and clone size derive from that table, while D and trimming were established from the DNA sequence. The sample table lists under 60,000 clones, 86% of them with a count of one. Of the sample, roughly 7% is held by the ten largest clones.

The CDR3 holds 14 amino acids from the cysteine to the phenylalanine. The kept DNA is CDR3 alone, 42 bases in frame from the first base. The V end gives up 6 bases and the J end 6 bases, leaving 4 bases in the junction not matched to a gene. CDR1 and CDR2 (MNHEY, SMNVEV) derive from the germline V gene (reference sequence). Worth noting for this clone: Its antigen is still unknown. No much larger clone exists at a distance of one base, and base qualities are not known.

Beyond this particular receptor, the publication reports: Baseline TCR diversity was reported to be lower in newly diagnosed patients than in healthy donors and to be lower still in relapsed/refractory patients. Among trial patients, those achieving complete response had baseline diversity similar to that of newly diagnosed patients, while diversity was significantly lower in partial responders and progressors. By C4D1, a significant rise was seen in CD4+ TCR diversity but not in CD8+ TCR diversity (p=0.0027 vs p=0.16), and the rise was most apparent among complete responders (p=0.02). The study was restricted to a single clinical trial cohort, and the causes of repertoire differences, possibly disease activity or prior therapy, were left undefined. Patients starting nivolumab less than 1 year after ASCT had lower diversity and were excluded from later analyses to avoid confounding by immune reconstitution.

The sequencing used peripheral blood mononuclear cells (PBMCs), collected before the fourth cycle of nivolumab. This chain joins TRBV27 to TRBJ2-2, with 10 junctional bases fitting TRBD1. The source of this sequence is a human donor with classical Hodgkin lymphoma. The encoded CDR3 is CASRGTGVPGELFF. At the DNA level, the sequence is TGTGCCAGCAGGGGGACAGGGGTCCCCGGGGAGCTGTTTTTT.